The entry that follows covers one T cell receptor beta chain sequence. Within the sample, other DNA sequences also encode this same CDR3. V was cut by 0 bases and J by 7 bases, with 8 bases left in between. This CDR3 has 14 residues. From germline, CDR1 is SGHKS and CDR2 YYEKEE (reference sequence). This entry is derived from a study of T cell responses to AZD1222 COVID-19 vaccine. This table comes from immunoSEQ multiplex PCR, and its TCRdb copy is limited to in-frame clones, with some not included. The data hold some 110,000 clones, with 80% to 85% observed a single time. The chain is built from TRBV5-5 and TRBJ1-6; a weak D match, TRBD1 (5 bases). This TCR came from an adult in good health. Source: peripheral blood, taken on day 0 of AZD1222 vaccination. CDR3 DNA sequence: TGTGCCAGCAGCTTGGTCGGGGCGAATTCACCCCTCCACTTT. It encodes CASSLVGANSPLHF.